This T cell receptor beta chain was identified in a study of cytomegalovirus exposure and HLA in healthy donors. Study at large: The roughly 110 validation repertoires matched the roughly 630 first-cohort repertoires in platform, a later analysis reported.

Data came from immunoSEQ multiplex PCR; TCRdb stores just in-frame clones and leaves some out. The table shows some 160,000 clones, with approximately 90% occurring only once. Study-level results: The study found most TCR sequences rare, yet found some public TCRs in many donors.

A word on this clone: What it recognizes is unknown.

Germline-derived CDR1 and CDR2 are MNHNS and SASEGT. The CDR3 sequence is 17 residues long. The junction had 13 bases not matched to a gene; V was cut back by 2 bases and J by 4 bases. The donors were in the approximately 130-subject validation cohort, distinct from the approximately 610-subject first cohort. The chain joins TRBV6-1 to TRBJ1-2; 7 bases align to TRBD1. Input material: PBMCs. The TCR was taken from a man aged 18 to 29 in good health and CMV-seronegative. The CDR3 coding sequence is TGTGCCAGCAGTGAATTCCCCGGACAGGCCGGGAGCTATGGCTACACCTTC. It codes for CASSEFPGQAGSYGYTF.